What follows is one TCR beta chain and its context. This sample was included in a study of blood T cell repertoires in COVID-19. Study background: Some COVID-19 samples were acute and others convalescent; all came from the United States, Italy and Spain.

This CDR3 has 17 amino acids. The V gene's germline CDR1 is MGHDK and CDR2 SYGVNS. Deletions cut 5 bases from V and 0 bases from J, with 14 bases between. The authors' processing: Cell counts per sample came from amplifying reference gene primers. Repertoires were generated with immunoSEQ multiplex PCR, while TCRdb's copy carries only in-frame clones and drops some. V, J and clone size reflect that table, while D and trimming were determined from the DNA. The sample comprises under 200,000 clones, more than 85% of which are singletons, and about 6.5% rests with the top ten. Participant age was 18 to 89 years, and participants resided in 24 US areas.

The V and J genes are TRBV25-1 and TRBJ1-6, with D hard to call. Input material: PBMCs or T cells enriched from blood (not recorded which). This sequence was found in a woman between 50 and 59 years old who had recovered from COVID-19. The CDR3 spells CASSQMAGSSYNSPLHF. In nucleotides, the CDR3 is TGTGCCAGCAGTCAAATGGCGGGGAGCTCCTATAATTCACCCCTCCACTTT.